The 2 T cell receptor beta chains in this list originate from one sample, sequenced in a study of blood T cell repertoires in COVID-19. Clones were sequenced by immunoSEQ multiplex PCR, and TCRdb holds only the in-frame ones, with some missing. The sample includes around 72,000 clones, over 80% of them seen just once. The sequencing sample was made of peripheral blood. Receptors were obtained from a woman aged 60-75 years with acute or convalescent COVID-19.

The chain joins TRBV7-2 to TRBJ2-1; 7 nucleotides align to TRBD2. J was trimmed by 6 bases and V by 1 base; bases with no gene match: 6. In germline, CDR1 is SGHTA, CDR2 FQGNSA. This CDR3 has 15 residues. The CDR3 sequence: CASSLVRGTGNEQFF. The DNA of the CDR3 is TGTGCCAGCAGCTTAGTGCGGGGGACGGGCAATGAGCAGTTCTTC.

The chain uses TRBV30 and TRBJ1-2; tentative D call: TRBD1 (5 bases). V lost 3 bases and J 8 bases, leaving 16 bases between the germline ends. This CDR3 contains 13 residues. Germline V gene lookup returns CDR1 GTSNPN and CDR2 SVGIG (reference sequence). Written as DNA, the CDR3 is TGTGCCTGGAGATCTCCAGGGAGGGAGGGCTACACCTTC. This sequence encodes CAWRSPGREGYTF.